The T cell receptor beta chain under discussion was sequenced for a study of shared clonotypes between healthy human individuals. Across the whole study: CD4 naive and CD4 memory each took three plates per donor, while CD8 naive took two and CD8 memory one.

Measured with immunoSEQ multiplex PCR; TCRdb has only the in-frame clones, and not every one. This table holds a few million clones, more than 85% found once. The clonotype originates from a man between 18 and 35 years old in good health. Some clones in this sample may be carry-over from other donors' samples. Input material: naive CD4+ T cells from PBMCs. As for subset: CD45RA+ positively selected.

This CDR3 reads CASSLASIPTARGAEAFF. The DNA for the CDR3 is TGCGCCAGCAGCTTGGCCTCAATCCCGACAGCCCGAGGGGCTGAAGCTTTCTTT. The rearrangement links TRBV5-1 to TRBJ1-1; a weak D match, TRBD1 (5 bases). This CDR3 has 18 amino acids. V was clipped by 0 bases and J by 6 bases, with 24 bases between them. Germline V CDR1 and CDR2: SGHRS, YFSETQ.